This record covers a single TCR beta chain. The data belong to a study of brain T cells in children with intractable seizures. The method was immunoSEQ multiplex PCR; TCRdb's version includes in-frame clones alone and lacks a portion of them. The sample consists of 78,000 or so clones, approximately 90% of them appearing once. The CDR3 has 15 residues. Trimming removed 1 base from V and 2 bases from J; junction bases left unmatched: 4. Looked up from germline, CDR1 is LGHNA and CDR2 is YNFKEQ. The clonotype was recovered from a girl aged 2-10 years with Rasmussen encephalitis and intractable seizures. The chain joins TRBV4-2 to TRBJ2-7, with TRBD2 identical over 8 bases. The sequencing here drew on peripheral blood, taken at surgery. CDR3 protein: CASSQVGGGTYEQYF. The CDR3 nucleotides read TGTGCCAGCAGCCAAGTTGGCGGGGGGACCTACGAGCAGTACTTC.